What follows describes a single TCR beta chain. Its antigen is unknown. The record has no base qualities; no much larger clone is one base away. These data belong to a study of CD8 T cells in ankylosing spondylitis (dated by TCRdb to the late 2010s). As for the study more broadly: T cell receptor beta repertoires were profiled in healthy donors and ankylosing spondylitis patients so that disease-linked TCR variants could be found. Peripheral blood samples were taken, and synovial fluid was additionally collected from ankylosing spondylitis patients. The full study cohort was made up of about 25 ankylosing spondylitis patients and 108 healthy donors.

Overall results and qualifications from the work: The disease-linked clones showed a CD8+ phenotype and occurred at relatively low frequencies in peripheral blood. Some of the motif variants had been reported before in the synovial fluid and blood of reactive arthritis patients, a finding that suggests common disease-initiation mechanisms. Blood from ankylosing spondylitis patients appeared to be characterized by a TCR beta motif made up of several highly homologous amino acid variants. The disease-linked clones were reported to be significantly enriched in matched synovial fluid samples from ankylosing spondylitis patients.

For each ankylosing spondylitis patient, the synovial fluid sample was matched to a blood sample from that same patient. Taken from the germline V gene, the CDR1 and CDR2 loops are MGHRA and YSYEKL. CDR3 length: 15 amino acids, cysteine to phenylalanine. Only CDR3 DNA remains: 45 bases, in frame from the first base. Trimmed from V: 3 bases; trimmed from J: 2 bases; junction bases lacking a gene match: 5. The sequencing machine was an Illumina HiSeq 2500. TCR beta libraries were prepared by quantitative 5'-RACE with molecular barcodes. The source study handled its data this way. A new computational method based on a probabilistic model of VDJ rearrangement was used to identify disease-linked TCR variants. TCRdb trimmed the raw reads at Q25, called clones with MiXCR and kept productive beta chains. Rows are unified per CDR3 protein, each entry keeping the most common DNA and genes. For this entry, the V and J calls and clone size follow TCRdb and not the study's own pipeline. Here the sample has approximately 140,000 distinct CDR3 sequences; approximately 48% occur a single time. Of the sample, 13% to 15% is held by the ten largest clones.

Sequencing was done on a sample of synovial fluid, either unsorted or a sorted T cell fraction (not recorded which). The chain joins TRBV4-1 to TRBJ2-7; 9 middle bases align to TRBD1. This clonotype was sampled from a male donor with ankylosing spondylitis. The CDR3 region: CASSHTRDRAYEQYF. The nucleotide sequence is TGCGCCAGCAGCCACACAAGGGACAGGGCCTACGAGCAGTACTTC.